This TCR beta chain was identified during a study of blood T cells in healthy people across ages. CDR1 and CDR2 (germline): MNHEY, SMNVEV (reference sequence). This CDR3 contains 14 residues. The J segment lost 3 bases and the V segment lost 6 bases, leaving 8 bases of the junction unmatched. In the case of this clonotype: Antigen: not known.

Samples had at least 6.5 million PBMCs isolated from them. With a J-beta primer mix and a sample-barcoded 5' primer, a second PCR ran roughly 6 to 12 cycles. Individual samples furnished no less than 2.5 million CDR3-containing paired-end reads apiece. TCRdb ran MiXCR on the 5' RACE reads and lists one entry per CDR3 protein. The sample carries some 640,000 distinct CDR3 sequences, roughly 49% recorded once. Study-wide findings and caveats: Calculation of diversity from one million T cells yielded estimates considered to be underestimates.

The TCR was taken from a woman aged 55 to 70 in good health. What was sequenced was blood. The chain recombines TRBV27 with TRBJ2-7, with 7 nucleotides matching TRBD1. CDR3 sequence (DNA): TGTGCCAGCAGACACACAGGGGTCGGCTACGAGCAGTACTTC. This translates into CASRHTGVGYEQYF.